This entry lists 2 T cell receptor beta chains sequenced from one sample in a study of cytomegalovirus exposure and HLA in healthy donors. The PCR contained 60 Vbeta and 13 Jbeta primers. Method: immunoSEQ multiplex PCR; TCRdb's copy keeps in-frame clones and lacks some. This sample carries some 76,000 clones, roughly 80% of them seen once, and the ten largest clones take roughly 2.4%. Sequenced input: PBMCs. These receptors originate from a woman aged 50 to 60 in good health and CMV-seronegative.

The V and J genes are TRBV19 and TRBJ2-1; D is perhaps TRBD2 (5 bases). The CDR3 sequence is 14 residues long. Germline V gene data show CDR1 as LNHDA and CDR2 as SQIVND (reference sequence). The ends were cut back, 5 bases at V and 3 bases at J, with 11 bases in the middle. The CDR3 nucleotides read TGTGCCAGTAGTGAACGGGAAGTCTACAATGAGCAGTTCTTC. It codes for CASSEREVYNEQFF.

The CDR3 sequence is CASSKTSGSYNEQFF. CDR3 DNA: TGTGCCAGTAGTAAAACTAGCGGGAGCTACAATGAGCAGTTCTTC. The rearrangement links TRBV19 to TRBJ2-1; the match to TRBD2 covers 11 bases. The CDR3 spans 15 residues. The ends lost 4 bases at V and 3 bases at J; junction bases unmatched: 2. The V gene's germline CDR1 is LNHDA and CDR2 SQIVND (reference sequence).